These 17 T cell receptor beta chains came from one sample sequenced in a study of T cells in Graves' hyperthyroidism and ophthalmopathy. The source material, RNA transcripts, was used to amplify TCR beta CDR3 regions. First-round RT-PCR targeting the TCR CDR3 was performed with the HTBI primer set. TCRdb reprocessed the multiplex PCR reads via MiXCR and lists one record per CDR3 protein. Among 350,000 or so distinct CDR3 sequences listed, about 20% were seen once. The source material was blood. The receptors were sampled from a woman between 45 and 60 years old with Graves' hyperthyroidism.

This clonotype was observed a few times. The chain carries TRBV27 and TRBJ2-1; no clear D. Germline-derived CDR1 and CDR2 are MNHEY and SMNVEV (reference sequence). CDR3 length equals 15 residues. Deletions cut 3 bases from V and 2 bases from J, with 11 bases between. DNA for the CDR3: TGTGCCAGCAGTTTTTTGCCAGCGACCTACAATGAGCAGTTCTTC. Translating gives CASSFLPATYNEQFF.

This clonotype showed up many times. V and J are TRBV6-1 and TRBJ1-1; no definite D call. The CDR3 has 16 amino acids. Germline lookup yields CDR1 MNHNS and CDR2 SASEGT. V lost 5 bases to trimming and J lost 5 bases, with 21 bases between them. The CDR3, as DNA: TGTGCCAGCAGTTACCTCAGTGCGACGGGAGGGACTGAAGCTTTCTTT. Translating gives CASSYLSATGGTEAFF.

The rearrangement joins TRBV28 to TRBJ1-4; possible D gene TRBD1, 6 bases. The germline CDR1 and CDR2 sequences are MDHEN and SYDVKM. V gave up 9 bases and J gave up 8 bases, with 25 bases separating them. This CDR3 region has 16 residues. CDR3 sequence reads: CASELKGTRGKEKLFF. CDR3 DNA: TGTGCCAGTGAGTTAAAGGGGACACGAGGGAAGGAAAAACTGTTTTTT.

This clonotype came up a few times. V usage is TRBV11-2 and J usage is TRBJ2-2; 10 bases agree with TRBD1. V gave up 5 bases and J gave up 6 bases; unmatched junction bases: 9. The CDR3 sequence is 16 residues long. Germline CDR1 SGHAT, CDR2 FQNNGV. The DNA for the CDR3 is TGTGCCAGCAGCACGACGGGGGACAGGGGTCCCGGGGAGCTGTTTTTT. Protein product: CASSTTGDRGPGELFF.

The chain couples TRBV12-5 to TRBJ2-5; 7 nucleotides align to TRBD2. Unmatched junction bases numbered 13, after V lost 1 base and J lost 5 bases. This CDR3 comprises 17 residues. The germline CDR1 and CDR2 sequences are LGHNT and FRNRAP. CDR3 bases: TGTGCTAGTGGTTTGGACCTCACCGCCCTGGGAGGGGAGACCCAGTACTTC. Amino acid sequence: CASGLDLTALGGETQYF.

This clonotype appeared many times. V usage is TRBV20-1 and J usage is TRBJ2-7; 12 bases map to TRBD1. The germline CDR1 and CDR2 sequences are DFQATT and SNEGSKA (reference sequence). The CDR3 loop spans 15 amino acids. V lost 4 bases, J lost 7 bases, and 11 bases stayed unmatched. The chain's CDR3 is CSATGLGTGGSEQYF. The CDR3 DNA is TGCAGTGCTACAGGACTAGGGACAGGGGGCTCTGAGCAGTACTTC.

The table lists this clonotype with a few counts. The V and J genes are TRBV4-1 and TRBJ1-2; D is unresolved. This CDR3 contains 13 residues. Germline loops: CDR1 MGHRA, CDR2 YSYEKL. The ends were cut back, 0 bases at V and 6 bases at J, with 8 bases in the middle. The chain's CDR3 is CASSQDVINGYTF. The CDR3 nucleotides are TGCGCCAGCAGCCAAGATGTCATCAATGGCTACACCTTC.

This clonotype was observed a few times. This chain joins TRBV20-1 and TRBJ2-7, with D possibly matching TRBD1 (6 bases). The germline CDR1 and CDR2 sequences are DFQATT and SNEGSKA (reference sequence). The CDR3 runs to 14 residues. V dropped 1 base and J dropped 2 bases, with 12 bases sitting between them. The CDR3 DNA sequence: TGCAGTGCTAGAGTGGACAGCTGGGCCTACGAGCAGTACTTC. It specifies CSARVDSWAYEQYF.

This clonotype was found many times. The chain carries TRBV20-1 and TRBJ2-7, with 11 bases that match TRBD1. The CDR3 covers 15 residues. Germline lookup yields CDR1 DFQATT and CDR2 SNEGSKA (reference sequence). After removal of 6 bases from V and 3 bases from J, the junction contained 10 bases not matched to a gene. In DNA form, the CDR3 reads TGCAGTGCGATACTCCCGGGACAGGGGGTCTACGAGCAGTACTTC. Residues: CSAILPGQGVYEQYF.

This clonotype was counted a few times. The V and J genes are TRBV4-1 and TRBJ2-3, with 8 bases that match TRBD2. CDR1 and CDR2 (germline): MGHRA, YSYEKL. Germline trimming cut 2 bases from V and 4 bases from J; bases unmatched to any gene: 11. This CDR3 is built from 17 residues. CDR3 DNA: TGCGCCAGCAGCCAACTCCCCGGGACTAGTGTGGCAGATACGCAGTATTTT. Protein: CASSQLPGTSVADTQYF.

This clonotype was counted a few times. The chain couples TRBV11-3 to TRBJ2-7; D is ambiguous. Between the trimmed V and J ends, which lost 4 bases and 6 bases, there was a span of 13 bases. The CDR3 length is 13 residues. Germline CDR1 and CDR2: SGHNT and YENEEA. The CDR3 DNA reads TGTGCCAGCAGCTCAGATGTAAAGTCCGAGCAGTACGTC. Its protein is CASSSDVKSEQYV.

The chain links TRBV5-1 to TRBJ2-7; D is perhaps TRBD2 (6 bases). Deletions cut 4 bases from V and 4 bases from J, with 15 bases between. Germline CDR1 SGHRS, CDR2 YFSETQ. The CDR3 has 14 residues. For the CDR3, the DNA is TGCGCCAGCAGCCCGGGGTCTAGCGCGTACGAGCAGTACTTC. It specifies CASSPGSSAYEQYF. The full variable domain, rest sourced from reference TRBV5-1 and TRBJ2-7, is KAGVTQTPRYLIKTRGQQVTLSCSPISGHRSVSWYQQTPGQGLQFLFEYFSETQRNKGNFPGRFSGRQFSNSRSEMNVSTLELGDSALYLCASSPGSSAYEQYFGPGTRLTVT.

The chain combines TRBV2 with TRBJ2-4, with a possible D match to TRBD2 (6 bases). V dropped 6 bases and J dropped 0 bases, with 15 bases sitting between them. This CDR3 spans 16 amino acids. Germline V CDR1 and CDR2: SNHLY, FYNNEI. CDR3 loop: CASSKGSGLAKNIQYF. CDR3 DNA sequence: TGTGCCAGCAGCAAGGGTAGCGGACTAGCCAAAAACATTCAGTACTTC.

V gene TRBV14 combines with J gene TRBJ2-5, with unresolved D. The CDR3 is made up of 15 amino acids. V shed 7 bases and J shed 5 bases, with 20 bases lying between them. From germline, CDR1 is SGHDN and CDR2 FVKESK. CDR3 protein: CASTISRTLGETQYF. The CDR3 DNA is TGTGCCAGCACCATCAGTCGGACCCTGGGGGAGACCCAGTACTTC.

This clonotype was counted at least ten times. The CDR3 sequence is CASSLAKGKGEAFF. CDR3 in DNA: TGTGCCAGCAGTTTGGCCAAAGGAAAAGGTGAAGCTTTCTTT. The chain uses TRBV28 and TRBJ1-1; D is undetermined. Trimming took 3 bases from V and 7 from J, leaving 15 bases between them. From germline, CDR1 is MDHEN and CDR2 SYDVKM. The CDR3 consists of 14 residues. The entire variable domain, with the rest obtained from reference TRBV28 and TRBJ1-1, is as follows: DVKVTQSSRYLVKRTGEKVFLECVQDMDHENMFWYRQDPGLGLRLIYFSYDVKMKEKGDIPEGYSVSREKKERFSLILESASTNQTSMYLCASSLAKGKGEAFFGQGTRLTVV.

This clonotype appeared a few times. V usage is TRBV20-1 and J usage is TRBJ1-6; D might be TRBD1 (6 bases). Looked up from germline, CDR1 is DFQATT and CDR2 is SNEGSKA (reference sequence). The CDR3 runs 12 residues. The germline V and J ends were trimmed by 5 bases and 10 bases, with 12 bases remaining between them. CDR3 protein: CSALGAGSPLHF. CDR3 nucleotides: TGCAGTGCTTTGGGGGCGGGCTCACCCCTCCACTTT.

The table lists this clonotype with many counts. The chain uses TRBV30 and TRBJ1-5; TRBD1 is a possible D gene (6 bases). Germline V gene sequence: CDR1 GTSNPN, CDR2 SVGIG (reference sequence). The CDR3 spans 14 residues. V was trimmed by 2 bases and J by 6 bases, leaving 14 bases between them. CDR3 sequence reads: CAWSLQGGTQPQHF. DNA of the CDR3: TGTGCCTGGAGTCTACAGGGTGGAACTCAGCCCCAGCATTTT.